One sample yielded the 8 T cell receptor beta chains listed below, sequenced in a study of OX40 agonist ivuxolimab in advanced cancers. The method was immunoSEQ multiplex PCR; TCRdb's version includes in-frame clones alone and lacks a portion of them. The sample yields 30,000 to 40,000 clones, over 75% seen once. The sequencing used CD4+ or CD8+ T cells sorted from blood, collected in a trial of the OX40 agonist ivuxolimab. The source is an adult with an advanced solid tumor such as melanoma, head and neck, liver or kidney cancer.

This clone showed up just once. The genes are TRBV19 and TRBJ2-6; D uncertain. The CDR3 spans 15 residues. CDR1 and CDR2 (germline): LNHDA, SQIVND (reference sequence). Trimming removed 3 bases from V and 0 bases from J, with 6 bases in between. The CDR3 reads CASSIARSGANVLTF. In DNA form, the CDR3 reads TGTGCCAGTAGTATTGCACGCTCTGGGGCCAACGTCCTGACTTTC.

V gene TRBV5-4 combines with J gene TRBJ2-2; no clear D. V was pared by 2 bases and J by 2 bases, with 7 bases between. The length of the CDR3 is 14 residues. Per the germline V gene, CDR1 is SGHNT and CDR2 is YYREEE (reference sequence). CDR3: CASSFDTNTGELFF. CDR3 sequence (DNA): TGTGCCAGCAGCTTCGACACCAACACCGGGGAGCTGTTTTTT.

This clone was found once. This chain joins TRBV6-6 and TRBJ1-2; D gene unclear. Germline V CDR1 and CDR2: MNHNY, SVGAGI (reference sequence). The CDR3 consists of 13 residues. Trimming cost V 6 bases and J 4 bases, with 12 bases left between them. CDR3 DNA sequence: TGTGCCAGCAGCCGTGACGGGCGCTATGGCTACACCTTC. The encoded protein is CASSRDGRYGYTF.

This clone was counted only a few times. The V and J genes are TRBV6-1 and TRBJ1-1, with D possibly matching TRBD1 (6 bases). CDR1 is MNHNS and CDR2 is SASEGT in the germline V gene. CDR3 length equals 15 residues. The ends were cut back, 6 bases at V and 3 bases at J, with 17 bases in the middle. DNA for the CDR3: TGTGCCAGCAGCGAAACCAGCACAGGGTACACTGAAGCTTTCTTT. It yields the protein CASSETSTGYTEAFF.

The CDR3 loop is CASSPGTFPYEQYF. CDR3 DNA: TGTGCCAGCAGTCCCGGGACGTTCCCCTACGAGCAGTACTTC. This chain links TRBV28 with TRBJ2-7; either TRBD1 or TRBD2 may supply D (5 bases each). Germline values: CDR1 MDHEN, CDR2 SYDVKM. Deletions cut 5 bases from V and 2 bases from J, with 13 bases between. The CDR3 extends over 14 amino acids.

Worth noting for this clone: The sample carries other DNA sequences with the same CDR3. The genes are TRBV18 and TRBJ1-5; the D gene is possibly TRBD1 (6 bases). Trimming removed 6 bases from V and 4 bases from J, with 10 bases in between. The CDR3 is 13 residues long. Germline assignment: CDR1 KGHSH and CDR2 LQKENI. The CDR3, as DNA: TGTGCCAGCTCCCCCGGACAGAATCAGCCCCAGCATTTT. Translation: CASSPGQNQPQHF.

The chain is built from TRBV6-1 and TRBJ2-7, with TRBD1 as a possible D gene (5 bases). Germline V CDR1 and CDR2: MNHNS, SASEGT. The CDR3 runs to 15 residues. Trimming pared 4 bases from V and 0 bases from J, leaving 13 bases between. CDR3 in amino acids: CASSGRTTNSYEQYF. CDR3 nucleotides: TGTGCCAGCAGTGGAAGGACAACCAACTCCTACGAGCAGTACTTC.

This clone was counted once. The CDR3 region is CASSSRGPSVNEQFF. The CDR3, as DNA: TGTGCCAGCAGCAGCCGGGGACCTTCTGTGAATGAGCAGTTCTTC. The chain uses TRBV7-8 and TRBJ2-1; D may correspond to TRBD1 or TRBD2 (5 bases each). V lost 5 bases, J lost 7 bases, and 18 bases lay in between. There are 15 residues in the CDR3. Germline V gene sequence: CDR1 SGHVS, CDR2 FQNEAQ.